Following are 25 T cell receptor beta chains from one sample sequenced in a study of technical replicates of blood from several donors. The protocol was immunoSEQ multiplex PCR, while the TCRdb copy is restricted to in-frame clones and leaves out a portion. The repertoire includes tens of thousands of clones, 75% to 95% of them detected once, and roughly 0.38% sits in the top ten. What was sequenced was T cells isolated from PBMCs. These receptors originate from a human donor in good health. Some clones in this sample may be carry-over from other donors' samples.

The V and J genes are TRBV5-5 and TRBJ2-1; 9 positions match TRBD1. In germline, CDR1 is SGHKS, CDR2 YYEKEE (reference sequence). This CDR3 has 15 residues. With V trimmed by 5 bases and J by 6 bases, 9 bases remained unmatched. The CDR3: CASRMETGGSNEQFF. The CDR3 DNA is TGTGCCAGCAGGATGGAGACAGGGGGGTCCAATGAGCAGTTCTTC.

V and J are TRBV19 and TRBJ2-5; 14 bases agree with TRBD2. V lost 6 bases to trimming and J lost 5 bases; unmatched junction nucleotides: 8. The CDR3 contains 16 residues. Germline V gives CDR1 LNHDA, CDR2 SQIVND (reference sequence). The CDR3 here is CASSNGLAGGGETQYF. The CDR3 DNA reads as TGTGCCAGTAGCAATGGACTAGCGGGAGGCGGGGAGACCCAGTACTTC. Based on the CDR3 plus reference TRBV19 and TRBJ2-5, the full variable domain is DGGITQSPKYLFRKEGQNVTLSCEQNLNHDAMYWYRQDPGQGLRLIYYSQIVNDFQKGDIAEGYSVSREKKESFPLTVTSAQKNPTAFYLCASSNGLAGGGETQYFGPGTRLLVL.

This chain links TRBV6-6 with TRBJ1-4; TRBD1 might be the D (6 bases). CDR3 length equals 14 residues. Germline CDR1 and CDR2: MNHNY and SVGAGI (reference sequence). The V and J ends lost 7 bases and 10 bases respectively, with 19 bases between them. The CDR3 coding sequence is TGTGCCAGCATGACAAGAGGGGAGGGGGGAAAACTGTTTTTT. Translation: CASMTRGEGGKLFF.

This clone appeared a few times. CDR3 residues: CASSPTGTSRNEQFF. CDR3 in DNA: TGTGCCAGCAGCCCGACCGGGACTAGCCGCAATGAGCAGTTCTTC. The rearrangement links TRBV6-5 to TRBJ2-1, with 9 bases aligning to TRBD2. Germline V CDR1 and CDR2: MNHEY, SVGAGI. V shed 6 bases and J 6 bases; nucleotides not matched to a gene: 9. The CDR3 has 15 residues.

The J gene is TRBJ2-7, the V gene TRBV27; D is perhaps TRBD2 (6 bases). With 3 bases removed from V and 4 bases from J, the gap between germline ends came to 13 bases. The CDR3 is 14 amino acids. Germline CDR1 is MNHEY and CDR2 is SMNVEV (reference sequence). The CDR3 loop is CASSFLGSAYEQYF. The CDR3 coding sequence is TGTGCCAGCAGTTTCCTCGGGAGTGCTTACGAGCAGTACTTC.

The chain links TRBV2 to TRBJ1-4; D is unclear. The CDR3 spans 13 residues. Germline lookup yields CDR1 SNHLY and CDR2 FYNNEI. V lost 8 bases to trimming and J lost 0 bases, with 7 bases between them. The CDR3 region has the DNA TGTGCCAGCCGCGACACAACTAATGAAAAACTGTTTTTT. Translating gives CASRDTTNEKLFF.

The chain joins TRBV28 to TRBJ1-6; D not certain. There are 18 residues in the CDR3. V was clipped by 3 bases and J by 0 bases, with 15 bases between them. The V gene's germline CDR1 is MDHEN and CDR2 SYDVKM. The CDR3 sequence: CASSFEGSGSSYNSPLHF. The CDR3 DNA is TGTGCCAGCAGTTTTGAGGGCTCTGGGAGCTCCTATAATTCACCCCTCCACTTT.

This clone was found once. This chain connects TRBV28 to TRBJ2-7, with 10 bases matching TRBD2. CDR3 length: 16 residues. Germline V lookup: CDR1 MDHEN, CDR2 SYDVKM. V lost 2 bases and J lost 3; bases outside the gene matches: 7. The CDR3 nucleotides are TGTGCCAGCAGTTTAAACCCGGTAGCGGGGGGCTACGAGCAGTACTTC. Its protein product is CASSLNPVAGGYEQYF.

A single count supports this clone. The rearrangement links TRBV30 to TRBJ2-5, with TRBD2 matching over 7 bases. V lost 0 bases to trimming and J lost 5 bases; unmatched junction nucleotides: 6. The CDR3 runs to 14 residues. The germline CDR1 and CDR2 sequences are GTSNPN and SVGIG (reference sequence). The chain's CDR3 is CAWSVAPGGETQYF. The CDR3 nucleotides are TGTGCCTGGAGTGTAGCCCCGGGAGGCGAGACCCAGTACTTC.

V is TRBV6-5 and J is TRBJ2-2; D is possibly TRBD2 (6 bases). Trimming stripped 0 bases from V and 6 bases from J, with 11 bases between. This CDR3 region has 15 residues. Germline assignment: CDR1 MNHEY and CDR2 SVGAGI. The CDR3: CASSYSRERAGELFF. The CDR3 nucleotides read TGTGCCAGCAGTTACTCTCGGGAGCGGGCCGGGGAGCTGTTTTTT.

This chain uses TRBV19 with TRBJ1-5; weak D call: TRBD1 (5 bases). The CDR3 covers 14 residues. The V gene lost 8 bases and the J gene lost 7 bases, with 18 bases spanning the gap. The germline CDR1 and CDR2 sequences are LNHDA and SQIVND (reference sequence). The CDR3 is CASYTPGGLQPQHF. In DNA form, the CDR3 reads TGTGCCAGTTACACACCGGGGGGGTTGCAGCCCCAGCATTTT.

V usage is TRBV7-9 and J usage is TRBJ2-7; 12 bases align to TRBD1. V was clipped by 5 bases and J by 6 bases; unmatched bases: 20. The CDR3 runs to 19 residues. The germline gives CDR1 SEHNR, CDR2 FQNEAQ (reference sequence). For the CDR3, the DNA is TGTGCCAGCAGCACTAGTACAAAGAGGGACAGGGGGCTTCGGATCGAGCAGTACTTC. This translates into CASSTSTKRDRGLRIEQYF.

The chain recombines TRBV5-1 with TRBJ2-1, with 7 bases that match TRBD2. Germline assignment: CDR1 SGHRS and CDR2 YFSETQ. V lost 5 bases, J lost 0 bases, and 8 bases stayed unmatched. The CDR3 sequence is 16 residues long. The CDR3 nucleotides are TGCGCCAGCAGTGGTTCCTGGGGGGGCTCCTACAATGAGCAGTTCTTC. Its translation: CASSGSWGGSYNEQFF.

The CDR3 sequence: CASSLAGVGNNEQFF. CDR3 bases: TGTGCCAGCAGCTTAGCGGGAGTGGGGAACAATGAGCAGTTCTTC. The rearrangement uses TRBV7-9 and TRBJ2-1; tentatively, D is TRBD2 (5 bases). This CDR3 has 15 residues. CDR1 is SEHNR, CDR2 FQNEAQ, per germline (reference sequence). The V end lost 0 bases, the J end lost 5 bases, and 11 bases lay between the germline ends.

The genes are TRBV13 and TRBJ2-5; D uncertain. The CDR3 totals 16 residues. From germline, CDR1 is PRHDT and CDR2 FYEKMQ (reference sequence). V gave up 1 base and J gave up 5 bases, with 17 bases separating them. This CDR3 is CASSLVSIGQVETQYF. In DNA form, the CDR3 reads TGTGCCAGCAGCTTAGTCAGTATTGGGCAGGTGGAGACCCAGTACTTC.

This chain connects TRBV28 to TRBJ2-5, with D tentatively TRBD1 (5 bases). The V gene's germline CDR1 is MDHEN and CDR2 SYDVKM. Trimming removed 1 base from V and 3 bases from J, with 9 bases in between. The CDR3 runs to 14 residues. The DNA of the CDR3 is TGTGCCAGCAGTTTATTCCAGGGAAAAGAGACCCAGTACTTC. This codes for CASSLFQGKETQYF.

The chain employs TRBV6-6 and TRBJ2-1; D possibly corresponds to TRBD1 (6 bases). This CDR3 region has 12 residues. The germline CDR1 and CDR2 sequences are MNHNY and SVGAGI (reference sequence). V was shortened by 6 bases and J by 10 bases, with 13 bases between the two germline ends. In nucleotides, the CDR3 is TGTGCCAGCAGGAAACAGGGCGACGAGCAGTTCTTC. This encodes CASRKQGDEQFF.

The chain recombines TRBV28 with TRBJ2-1, with TRBD1 identical over 7 bases. From germline, CDR1 is MDHEN and CDR2 SYDVKM. CDR3 length equals 14 residues. J lost 8 bases, V lost 8 bases, and 12 bases had no gene match. The CDR3 DNA reads TGTGCCAGCCTCGACAGGGTGGCATTGGATGAGCAGTTCTTC. Amino acids: CASLDRVALDEQFF.

The V call is TRBV5-1, the J call TRBJ2-7, with D perhaps TRBD1 (5 bases). This CDR3 is 15 amino acids long. In germline, CDR1 is SGHRS, CDR2 YFSETQ. Trimming pared 7 bases from V and 1 base from J, leaving 18 bases between. DNA of the CDR3: TGCGCCAGCGAAGAGTACCGGTACAGGTCCTACGAGCAGTACTTC. It encodes CASEEYRYRSYEQYF.

This chain connects TRBV9 to TRBJ1-2; 7 nucleotides agree with TRBD1. The CDR3 is 14 residues long. Germline V lookup: CDR1 SGDLS, CDR2 YYNGEE. V gave up 3 bases and J gave up 6 bases; unmatched junction bases: 8. The CDR3 DNA reads as TGTGCCAGCAGCGCAGGGGGGATAAGAAATGGCTACACCTTC. Its translation: CASSAGGIRNGYTF. Full variable domain (missing parts from reference TRBV9 and TRBJ1-2): DSGVTQTPKHLITATGQRVTLRCSPRSGDLSVYWYQQSLDQGLQFLIQYYNGEERAKGNILERFSAQQFPDLHSELNLSSLELGDSALYFCASSAGGIRNGYTFGSGTRLTVV.

The rearrangement joins TRBV7-9 to TRBJ1-1; D is uncertain. V was cut by 0 bases and J by 5 bases, with 19 bases left in between. This CDR3 comprises 17 residues. The V gene's germline CDR1 is SEHNR and CDR2 FQNEAQ (reference sequence). For the CDR3, the DNA is TGTGCCAGCAGCTTAGCCCCCACGGTCCGAATGATGACTGAAGCTTTCTTT. Its protein is CASSLAPTVRMMTEAFF.

The V call is TRBV7-9, the J call TRBJ2-1, with TRBD2 as a possible D gene (6 bases). The germline CDR1 and CDR2 sequences are SEHNR and FQNEAQ (reference sequence). This CDR3 is 15 amino acids long. V lost 1 base and J 0 bases, leaving 7 bases between the germline ends. CDR3 nucleotides: TGTGCCAGCAGCTTAGGCGGGGTCTCCTACAATGAGCAGTTCTTC. This translates into CASSLGGVSYNEQFF. The whole variable domain, filled in from reference TRBV7-9 and TRBJ2-1, reads DTGVSQNPRHKITKRGQNVTFRCDPISEHNRLYWYRQTLGQGPEFLTYFQNEAQLEKSRLLSDRFSAERPKGSFSTLEIQRTEQGDSAMYLCASSLGGVSYNEQFFGPGTRLTVL.

About this clone itself: Since a much larger clone is just one base distant, this may be a read error. The rearrangement uses TRBV2 and TRBJ1-5; 7 bases agree with TRBD1. CDR1 SNHLY and CDR2 FYNNEI come from the germline V gene. This CDR3 is 14 amino acids long. The CDR3 sequence: CANSDRGLSQPQHF. The CDR3 region has the DNA TGTGCCAACAGTGATAGGGGGCTCAGTCAGCCCCAGCATTTT.

The rearrangement uses TRBV7-9 and TRBJ1-2; 7 bases map to TRBD1. This CDR3 has 17 amino acids. V was clipped by 1 base and J by 4 bases; unmatched bases: 12. Germline V gives CDR1 SEHNR, CDR2 FQNEAQ (reference sequence). The CDR3 nucleotides read TGTGCCAGCAGCTTAGGGGGACAGCCTCCCCGGAGCTATGGCTACACCTTC. Amino acid sequence: CASSLGGQPPRSYGYTF.

V and J are TRBV5-4 and TRBJ2-2, with 10 bases identical to TRBD2. The trim removed 0 bases at V and 3 bases at J, leaving 2 bases unmatched. CDR1 SGHNT and CDR2 YYREEE come from the germline V gene (reference sequence). The CDR3 is 16 residues long. DNA for the CDR3: TGTGCCAGCAGCTTGGCTCTAGCGGGAGACACCGGGGAGCTGTTTTTT. Its protein is CASSLALAGDTGELFF.